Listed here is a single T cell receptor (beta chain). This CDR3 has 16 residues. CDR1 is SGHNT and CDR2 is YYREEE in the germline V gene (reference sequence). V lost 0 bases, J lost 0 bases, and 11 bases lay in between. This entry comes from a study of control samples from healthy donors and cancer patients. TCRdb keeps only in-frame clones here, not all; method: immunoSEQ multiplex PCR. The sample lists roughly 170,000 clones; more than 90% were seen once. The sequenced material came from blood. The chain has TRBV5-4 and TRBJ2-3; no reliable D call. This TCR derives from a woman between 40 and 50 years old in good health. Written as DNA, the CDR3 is TGTGCCAGCAGCTTGGATGATTACGCTAGCACAGATACGCAGTATTTT. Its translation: CASSLDDYASTDTQYF.